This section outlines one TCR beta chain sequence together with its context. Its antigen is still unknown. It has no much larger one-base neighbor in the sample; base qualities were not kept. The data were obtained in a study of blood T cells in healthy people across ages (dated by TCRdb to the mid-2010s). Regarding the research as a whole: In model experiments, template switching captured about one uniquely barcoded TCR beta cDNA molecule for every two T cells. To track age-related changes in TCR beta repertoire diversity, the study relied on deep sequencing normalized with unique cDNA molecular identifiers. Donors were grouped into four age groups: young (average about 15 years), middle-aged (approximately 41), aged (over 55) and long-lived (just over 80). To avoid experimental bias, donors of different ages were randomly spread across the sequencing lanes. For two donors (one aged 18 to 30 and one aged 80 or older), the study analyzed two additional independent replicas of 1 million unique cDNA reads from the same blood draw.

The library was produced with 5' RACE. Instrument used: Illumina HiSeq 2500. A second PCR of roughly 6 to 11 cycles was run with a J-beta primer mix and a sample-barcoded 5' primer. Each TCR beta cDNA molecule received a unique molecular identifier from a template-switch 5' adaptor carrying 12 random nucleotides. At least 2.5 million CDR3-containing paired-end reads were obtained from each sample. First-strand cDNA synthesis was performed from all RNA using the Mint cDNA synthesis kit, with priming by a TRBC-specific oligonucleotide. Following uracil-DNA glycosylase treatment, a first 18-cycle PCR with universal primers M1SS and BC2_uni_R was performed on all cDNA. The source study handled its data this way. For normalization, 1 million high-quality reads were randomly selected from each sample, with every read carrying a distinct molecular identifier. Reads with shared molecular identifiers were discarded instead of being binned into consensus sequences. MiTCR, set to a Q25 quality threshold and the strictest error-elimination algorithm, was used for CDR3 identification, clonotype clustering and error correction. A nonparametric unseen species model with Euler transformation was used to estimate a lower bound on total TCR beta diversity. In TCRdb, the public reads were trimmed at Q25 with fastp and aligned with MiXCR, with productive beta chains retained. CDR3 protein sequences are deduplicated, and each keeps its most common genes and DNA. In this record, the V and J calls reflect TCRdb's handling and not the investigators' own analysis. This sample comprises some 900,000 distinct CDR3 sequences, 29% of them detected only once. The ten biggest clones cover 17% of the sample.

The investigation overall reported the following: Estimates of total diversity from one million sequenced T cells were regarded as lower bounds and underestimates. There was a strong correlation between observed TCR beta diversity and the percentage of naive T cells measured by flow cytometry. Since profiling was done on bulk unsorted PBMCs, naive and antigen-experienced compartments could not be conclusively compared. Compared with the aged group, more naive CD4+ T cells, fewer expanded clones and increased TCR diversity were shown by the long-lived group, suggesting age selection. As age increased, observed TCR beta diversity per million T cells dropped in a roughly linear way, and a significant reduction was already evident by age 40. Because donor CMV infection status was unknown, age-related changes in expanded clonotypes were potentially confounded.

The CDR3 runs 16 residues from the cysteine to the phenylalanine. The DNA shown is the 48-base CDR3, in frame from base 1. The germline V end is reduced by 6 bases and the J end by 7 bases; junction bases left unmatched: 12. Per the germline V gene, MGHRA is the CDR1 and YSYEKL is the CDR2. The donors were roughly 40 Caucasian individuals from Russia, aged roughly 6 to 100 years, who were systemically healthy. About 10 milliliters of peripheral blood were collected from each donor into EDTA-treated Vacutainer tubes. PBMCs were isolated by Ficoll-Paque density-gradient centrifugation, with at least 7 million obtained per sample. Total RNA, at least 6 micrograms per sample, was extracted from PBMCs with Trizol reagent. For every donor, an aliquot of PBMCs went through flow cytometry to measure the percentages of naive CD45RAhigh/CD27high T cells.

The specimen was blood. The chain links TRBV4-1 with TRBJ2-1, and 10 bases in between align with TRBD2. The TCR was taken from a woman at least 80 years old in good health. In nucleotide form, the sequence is TGCGCCAGCAGTCGAATACTTCAGACTAGCGGGAATGAGCAGTTCTTC. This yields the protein CASSRILQTSGNEQFF.